The count of the clone carrying this TCR beta chain is one. These data belong to a study of blood T cell repertoires in COVID-19. Study-level background: From T cells, B-cell-depleted T cells, or PBMCs came the material, which was cDNA or gDNA.

The CDR3 extends over 10 amino acids. Germline CDR1 reads GTSNPN; CDR2 reads SVGIG (reference sequence). With 6 bases removed from V and 7 bases from J, the gap between germline ends came to 10 bases. Authors' data handling: Amplification of reference gene primers was used by the study to estimate nucleated cell counts. Using immunoSEQ multiplex PCR, the repertoire was profiled, and TCRdb retains in-frame clones only, with some absent. V and J calls and clone size are copied from that table; D and trimming were computed from the DNA. The table records tens of thousands of clones, 74% of them present only once.

The receptor comes from an elderly woman with acute or convalescent COVID-19. The chain is built from TRBV30 and TRBJ2-7, with D possibly matching TRBD2 (6 bases). The sample was peripheral blood. CDR3 bases: TGTGCCTGCGGGAGCTGGGAGCAGTACTTC. As protein: CACGSWEQYF.